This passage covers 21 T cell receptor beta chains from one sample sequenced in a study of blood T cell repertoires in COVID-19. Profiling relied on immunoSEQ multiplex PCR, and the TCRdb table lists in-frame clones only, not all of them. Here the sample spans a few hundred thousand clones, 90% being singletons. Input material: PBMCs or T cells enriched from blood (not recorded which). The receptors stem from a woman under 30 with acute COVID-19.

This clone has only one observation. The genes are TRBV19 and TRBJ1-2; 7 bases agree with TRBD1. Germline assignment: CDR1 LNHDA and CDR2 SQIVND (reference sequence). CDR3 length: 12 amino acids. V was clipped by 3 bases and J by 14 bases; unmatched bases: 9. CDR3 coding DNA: TGTGCCAGTAGTATTGGCGACAGGGACTGGACCTTC. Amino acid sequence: CASSIGDRDWTF.

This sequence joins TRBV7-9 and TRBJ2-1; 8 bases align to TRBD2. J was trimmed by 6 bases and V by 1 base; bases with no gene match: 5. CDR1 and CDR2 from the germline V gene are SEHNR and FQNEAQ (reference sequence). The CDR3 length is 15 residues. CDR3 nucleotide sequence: TGTGCCAGCAGCTTAGGGGTCAGCGGGAGCAATGAGCAGTTCTTC. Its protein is CASSLGVSGSNEQFF.

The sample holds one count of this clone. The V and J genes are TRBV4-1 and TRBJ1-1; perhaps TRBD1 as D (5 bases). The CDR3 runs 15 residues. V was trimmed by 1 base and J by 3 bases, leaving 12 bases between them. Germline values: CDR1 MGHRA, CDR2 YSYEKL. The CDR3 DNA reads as TGCGCCAGCAGCCAAGGGGTTGGGGGGGACACTGAAGCTTTCTTT. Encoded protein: CASSQGVGGDTEAFF.

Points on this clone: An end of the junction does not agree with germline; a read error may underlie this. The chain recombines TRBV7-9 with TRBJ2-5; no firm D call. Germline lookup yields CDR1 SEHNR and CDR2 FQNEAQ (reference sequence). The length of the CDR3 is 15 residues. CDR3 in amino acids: CASRLVPESQETQYF. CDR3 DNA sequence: TGTGCCAGCAGATTAGTACCAGAAAGCCAAGAGACCCAGTACTTC.

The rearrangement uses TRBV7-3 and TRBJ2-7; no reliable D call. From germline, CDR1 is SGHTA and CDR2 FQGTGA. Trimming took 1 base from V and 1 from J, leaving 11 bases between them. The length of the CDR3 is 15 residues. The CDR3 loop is CASSLKPGSSYEQYF. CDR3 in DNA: TGTGCCAGCAGCTTAAAGCCCGGTAGTTCCTACGAGCAGTACTTC.

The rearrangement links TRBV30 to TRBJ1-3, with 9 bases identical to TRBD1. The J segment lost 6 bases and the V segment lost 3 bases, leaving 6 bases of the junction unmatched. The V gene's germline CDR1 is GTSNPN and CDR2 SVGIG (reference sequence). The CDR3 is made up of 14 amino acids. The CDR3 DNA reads TGTGCCTGGAGATACGGGACAGGGACAAACACCATATATTTT. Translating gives CAWRYGTGTNTIYF.

CDR3 DNA sequence: TGTGCCAGCAGCCGGGGGGGTATGAACACTGAAGCTTTCTTT. It encodes CASSRGGMNTEAFF. V gene TRBV4-2 combines with J gene TRBJ1-1; possible D gene TRBD1, 5 bases. CDR1 and CDR2 (germline): LGHNA, YNFKEQ. The germline V and J ends were trimmed by 4 bases and 0 bases, with 9 bases remaining between them. This CDR3 is built from 14 residues.

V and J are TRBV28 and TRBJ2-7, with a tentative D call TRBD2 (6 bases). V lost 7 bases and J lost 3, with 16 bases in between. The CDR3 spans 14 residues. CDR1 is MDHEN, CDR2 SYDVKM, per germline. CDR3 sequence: CASMGLAEDYEQYF. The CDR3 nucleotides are TGTGCCAGCATGGGGTTAGCGGAAGACTACGAGCAGTACTTC. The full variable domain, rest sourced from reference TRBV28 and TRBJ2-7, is DVKVTQSSRYLVKRTGEKVFLECVQDMDHENMFWYRQDPGLGLRLIYFSYDVKMKEKGDIPEGYSVSREKKERFSLILESASTNQTSMYLCASMGLAEDYEQYFGPGTRLTVT.

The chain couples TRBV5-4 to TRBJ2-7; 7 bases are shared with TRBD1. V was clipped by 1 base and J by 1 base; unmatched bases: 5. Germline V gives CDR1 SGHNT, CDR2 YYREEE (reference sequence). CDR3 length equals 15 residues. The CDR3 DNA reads TGTGCCAGCAGCTTGCGAACAGGGGCTTCCTACGAGCAGTACTTC. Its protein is CASSLRTGASYEQYF.

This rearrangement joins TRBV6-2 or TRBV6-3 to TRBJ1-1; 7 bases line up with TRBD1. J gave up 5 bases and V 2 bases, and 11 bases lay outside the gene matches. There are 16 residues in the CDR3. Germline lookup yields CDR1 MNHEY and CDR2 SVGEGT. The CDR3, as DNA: TGTGCCAGCAGTTACCCTCGGACAGGCAGTGGGACTGAAGCTTTCTTT. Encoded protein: CASSYPRTGSGTEAFF.

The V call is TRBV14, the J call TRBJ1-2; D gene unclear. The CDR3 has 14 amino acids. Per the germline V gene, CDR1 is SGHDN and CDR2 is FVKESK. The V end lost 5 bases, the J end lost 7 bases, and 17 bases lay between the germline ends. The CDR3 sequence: CASSKNALGVGYTF. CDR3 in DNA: TGTGCCAGCAGCAAAAACGCCCTCGGTGTTGGCTACACCTTC.

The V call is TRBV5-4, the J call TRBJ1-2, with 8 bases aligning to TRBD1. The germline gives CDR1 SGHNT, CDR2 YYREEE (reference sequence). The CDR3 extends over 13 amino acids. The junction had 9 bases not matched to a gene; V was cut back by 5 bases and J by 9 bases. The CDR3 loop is CASSRPGGGSYTF. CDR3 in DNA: TGTGCCAGCAGTCGACCAGGGGGCGGGAGCTACACCTTC.

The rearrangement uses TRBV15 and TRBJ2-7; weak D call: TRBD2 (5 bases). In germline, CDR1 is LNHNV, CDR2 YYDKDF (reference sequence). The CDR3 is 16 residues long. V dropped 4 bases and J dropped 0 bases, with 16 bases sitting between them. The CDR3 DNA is TGTGCCACCAGCAAGGAGGTACCGGATTCCTCCTACGAGCAGTACTTC. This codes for CATSKEVPDSSYEQYF.

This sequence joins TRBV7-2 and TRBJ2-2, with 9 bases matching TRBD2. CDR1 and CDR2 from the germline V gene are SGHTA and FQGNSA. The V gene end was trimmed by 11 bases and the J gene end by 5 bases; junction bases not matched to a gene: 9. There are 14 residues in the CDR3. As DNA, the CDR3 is TGTGCCCACCAGGGGACTAGCAGAACCGGGGAGCTGTTTTTT. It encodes CAHQGTSRTGELFF. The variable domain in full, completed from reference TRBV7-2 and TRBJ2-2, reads GAGVSQSPSNKVTEKGKDVELRCDPISGHTALYWYRQSLGQGLEFLIYFQGNSAPDKSGLPSDRFSAERTGGSVSTLTIQRTQQEDSAVYLCAHQGTSRTGELFFGEGSRLTVL.

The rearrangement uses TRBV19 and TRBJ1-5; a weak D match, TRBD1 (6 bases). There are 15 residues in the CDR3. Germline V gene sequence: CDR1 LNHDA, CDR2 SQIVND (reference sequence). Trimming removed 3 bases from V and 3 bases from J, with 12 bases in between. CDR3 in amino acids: CASSIQGHSNQPQHF. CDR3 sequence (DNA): TGTGCCAGTAGTATCCAGGGACACTCCAATCAGCCCCAGCATTTT.

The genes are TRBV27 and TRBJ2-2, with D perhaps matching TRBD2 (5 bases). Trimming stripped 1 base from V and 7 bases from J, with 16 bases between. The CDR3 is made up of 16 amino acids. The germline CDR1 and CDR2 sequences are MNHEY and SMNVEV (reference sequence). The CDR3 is CASSLWVGPRGGELFF. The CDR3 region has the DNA TGTGCCAGCAGTTTATGGGTCGGGCCCCGGGGCGGGGAGCTGTTTTTT.

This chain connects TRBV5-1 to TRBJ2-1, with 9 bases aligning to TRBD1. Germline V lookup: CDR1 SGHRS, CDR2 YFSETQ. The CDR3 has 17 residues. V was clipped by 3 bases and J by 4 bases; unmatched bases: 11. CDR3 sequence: CASSWESLGTGYNEQFF. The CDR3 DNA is TGCGCCAGCAGCTGGGAGTCTTTGGGGACAGGGTACAATGAGCAGTTCTTC.

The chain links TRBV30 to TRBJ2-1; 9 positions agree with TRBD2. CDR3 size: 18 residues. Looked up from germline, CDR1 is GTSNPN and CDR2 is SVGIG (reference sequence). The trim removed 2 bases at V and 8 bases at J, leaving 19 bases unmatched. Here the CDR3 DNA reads TGTGCCTGGAGTCAGAATTGGTGGGTAGCGGGAGATAGAGATGAGCAGTTCTTC. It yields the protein CAWSQNWWVAGDRDEQFF. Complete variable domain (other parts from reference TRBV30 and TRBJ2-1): SQTIHQWPATLVQPVGSPLSLECTVEGTSNPNLYWYRQAAGRGLQLLFYSVGIGQISSEVPQNLSASRPQDRQFILSSKKLLLSDSGFYLCAWSQNWWVAGDRDEQFFGPGTRLTVL.

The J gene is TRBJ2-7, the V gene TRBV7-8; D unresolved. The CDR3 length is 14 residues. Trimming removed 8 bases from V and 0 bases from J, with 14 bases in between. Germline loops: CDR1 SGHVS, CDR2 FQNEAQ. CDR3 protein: CASANHPGSYEQYF. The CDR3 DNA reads TGTGCCAGCGCGAACCATCCCGGCTCCTACGAGCAGTACTTC.

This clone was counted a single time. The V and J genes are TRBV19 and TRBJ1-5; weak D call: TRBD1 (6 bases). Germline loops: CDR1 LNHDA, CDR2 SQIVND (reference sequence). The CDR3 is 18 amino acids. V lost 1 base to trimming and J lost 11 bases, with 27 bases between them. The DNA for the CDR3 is TGTGCCAGTAGTATAGTAGGTGAGGGACATGGACGTCGGCGGGCCCAGCATTTT. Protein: CASSIVGEGHGRRRAQHF.

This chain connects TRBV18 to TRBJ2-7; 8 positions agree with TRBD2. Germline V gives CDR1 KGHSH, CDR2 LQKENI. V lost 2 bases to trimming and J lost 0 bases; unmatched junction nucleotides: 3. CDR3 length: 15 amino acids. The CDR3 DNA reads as TGTGCCAGCTCACCAATCGGGGGGGTCTCCTACGAGCAGTACTTC. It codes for CASSPIGGVSYEQYF.